This T cell receptor beta chain was captured in a study of blood T cells in healthy people across ages. Study-level points and caveats: Researchers said unsorted PBMCs prevented a conclusive naive versus antigen-experienced comparison. Possibly, changes in expanded clonotypes were confounded because donor CMV status was unknown.

CDR1 is ENHRY and CDR2 is SYGVKD in the germline V gene. Unmatched junction bases numbered 18, after V lost 7 bases and J lost 15 bases. The CDR3 contains 14 residues. A second roughly 6 to 11 cycle PCR used barcoded and J-beta primers. Unique molecular identifiers of 12 random nucleotides labeled each cDNA. Every sample produced at least 3 million CDR3-containing paired-end reads. A single record per CDR3 protein comes from TCRdb applying MiXCR to the 5' RACE reads. The table includes around 2 million distinct CDR3 sequences, 30% to 40% detected once. A word on this clonotype: What it binds is unknown.

The sequenced sample consisted of blood. This sequence was found in a human donor in good health. The V call is TRBV10-3, the J call TRBJ2-1, with 7 positions matching TRBD2. The CDR3 nucleotides are TGTGCCATCAACACGGGACTACCAACGGAGACCCGGTTCTTC. Translation: CAINTGLPTETRFF.